This T cell receptor beta chain was sequenced during a study of blood T cell repertoires in COVID-19. This clone is a singleton in its sample. V was clipped by 0 bases and J by 10 bases, with 11 bases between them. This CDR3 contains 14 residues. Germline CDR1 and CDR2: SGHRS and YFSETQ. Measured with immunoSEQ multiplex PCR; TCRdb has only the in-frame clones, and not every one. The profile shows hundreds of thousands of clones, over 85% of them singletons. Seattle enrolled patients during active infection and tracked them longitudinally. This clonotype was sampled from a man between 18 and 35 years old with COVID-19, enrolled during active disease. The sequenced sample consisted of peripheral blood. The rearrangement uses TRBV5-1 and TRBJ1-6; D is undetermined. The CDR3 nucleotides are TGCGCCAGCAGCTTGGGAGGTAATCACTCACCCCTCCACTTT. Encoded protein: CASSLGGNHSPLHF. The variable domain in full, with the rest retrieved from reference TRBV5-1 and TRBJ1-6, is KAGVTQTPRYLIKTRGQQVTLSCSPISGHRSVSWYQQTPGQGLQFLFEYFSETQRNKGNFPGRFSGRQFSNSRSEMNVSTLELGDSALYLCASSLGGNHSPLHFGNGTRLTVT.